The sequence of this T cell receptor beta chain was determined in a study of vaccination and CD4 T cells after COVID-19 (dated 2022 in TCRdb). Study-level background: Convalescent patients had a positive SARS-CoV-2 result on nasal swab PCR, and of these patients, fewer than ten had mild disease and one had severe disease. In around 10 COVID-19 convalescent patients and 4 infection-naive healthy vaccine recipients, researchers compared the spike-specific CD4+ TCR repertoire from before mRNA vaccination with the repertoire from after. The cultures were stimulated with overlapping spike peptide pools from SARS-CoV-2 and from the common cold coronaviruses HCoV-NL63, HCoV-OC43 and HCoV-229E. Control cultures received a CEFX viral epitope pool as the positive control, an HIV-1 Nef peptide pool as the negative control, or no peptide. Post-COVID blood samples were collected from convalescent patients a median of roughly 100 days after diagnosis, with a range of roughly 35 to 170 days. Participants got two doses of the Pfizer-BioNTech BNT162b2 vaccine (n=8) or two doses of the Moderna mRNA-1273 vaccine (n=2). The convalescent cohort comprised six males and four females, including two Hispanic individuals, seven Caucasians, two Asians and one multiracial person. Post-vaccine blood samples were collected a median of 72 days after the second vaccine dose, ranging from roughly 13 to 250 days.

In the germline V gene (reference sequence), CDR1 corresponds to MNHEY and CDR2 to SMNVEV. Including cysteine and phenylalanine, the CDR3 has 17 amino acids. Only CDR3 DNA remains: 51 bases, in frame from the first base. Trimming accounts for 5 bases at V and 8 bases at J, while the number of junction bases matched to no gene is 17. About this clonotype itself: Its target antigen remains unknown. Base qualities are not at hand, and no much larger clone is one base apart.

What the research found in general, with its limitations: In convalescent patients, a median roughly 87% of post-vaccine SARS-CoV-2-reactive clones were detected only after vaccination, suggesting vaccine-specific priming. The number of convalescent patients in the study was relatively small, and the study did not examine early timepoints following natural infection. Of the vaccine-specific clones in convalescent patients, 304 of 307, or nearly all, reacted only to SARS-CoV-2 spike and did not cross-react with common cold coronaviruses. An increase in the median number of SARS-CoV-2-reactive clonotypes from approximately 23 after infection to 38 after vaccination was observed, but the change was not found to be significant.

Receptors were amplified or captured by PCR. DNA from cultured CD4+ T cells underwent TCR sequencing with the Oncomine TCR Beta short-read assay at the Johns Hopkins FTIC core. The QIAamp micro DNA kit was used to extract genomic DNA from the cultured CD4+ T cells. Oncomine TCR Beta libraries from cultured CD4+ T cells were pooled using unique dual indexes and sequenced on an Illumina iSeq 100. Regarding the original processing steps: Non-productive sequences were filtered out, and CDR3s that did not start with C, did not end with F or W, or were shorter than 7 amino acids were discarded. Antigen-specific clonotypes were identified with the MANAFEST web application by comparing peptide-stimulated wells with reference and other culture wells. To be called positive, a clone needed an FDR below 0.05, an odds ratio above 5, and a productive frequency above 0.1% in at least two of three replicate wells. Cross-reactive clonotypes were defined as significantly expanded in both SARS-CoV-2 spike wells and at least one common cold coronavirus spike condition. Using R version 3.6.1, CDR3 homology was evaluated through Levenshtein distances (stringdist) along with unrooted phylogenetic trees (ape). Using fastp at Q25 and MiXCR, TCRdb reprocessed the public reads and kept productive beta chains. Identical CDR3 protein sequences are pooled into one entry, listed with their most common genes and DNA. The V and J calls, along with clone size, are taken from TCRdb and not from the paper's own processing. Recorded for this sample are about 20,000 distinct CDR3 sequences; roughly three fifths of them occurred a single time. The ten largest clones add up to around 9.3% of the sample.

The sample's treatment or condition label is to be understood as: approximately 10-day PBMC culture with coronavirus spike peptide pools or control peptides (ViraFEST assay). The ViraFEST assay, used in the study, expanded antigen-specific T cells with peptide pools and then identified the expanded clonotypes through TCR sequencing. Positive SARS-CoV-2 PCR tests in the convalescent patients dated from March to December 2020, before Alpha, Beta and Delta variants emerged in the United States. Each well held 2.2 million or so PBMCs cultured in IMDM containing roughly 5% human AB serum and 10 IU/ml IL-2, with 10 ug/ml peptide pools added. Half of the culture medium was replaced with fresh IL-2-containing medium on days 3 and 7. After approximately 11 days of culture, CD4+ T cells were isolated by negative selection with the EasySep CD4+ T cell isolation kit. Ficoll-Paque Plus gradient centrifugation was used to isolate PBMCs from whole blood, and the isolated PBMCs were then either used fresh or cryopreserved at -140C. In general, triplicate wells were set up for every culture condition.

Specimen: CD4+ T cells from blood, cultured in vitro, collected after SARS-CoV-2 vaccination. The receptor chain draws on TRBV27 and TRBJ2-1; the junction holds 8 bases that match TRBD1. The receptor comes from a human donor who had recovered from COVID-19. The DNA sequence follows: TGTGCCAGCAGTGGGAAGACCAGGGGGCGGTATTTAGATGAGCAGTTCTTC. Its protein product is CASSGKTRGRYLDEQFF.